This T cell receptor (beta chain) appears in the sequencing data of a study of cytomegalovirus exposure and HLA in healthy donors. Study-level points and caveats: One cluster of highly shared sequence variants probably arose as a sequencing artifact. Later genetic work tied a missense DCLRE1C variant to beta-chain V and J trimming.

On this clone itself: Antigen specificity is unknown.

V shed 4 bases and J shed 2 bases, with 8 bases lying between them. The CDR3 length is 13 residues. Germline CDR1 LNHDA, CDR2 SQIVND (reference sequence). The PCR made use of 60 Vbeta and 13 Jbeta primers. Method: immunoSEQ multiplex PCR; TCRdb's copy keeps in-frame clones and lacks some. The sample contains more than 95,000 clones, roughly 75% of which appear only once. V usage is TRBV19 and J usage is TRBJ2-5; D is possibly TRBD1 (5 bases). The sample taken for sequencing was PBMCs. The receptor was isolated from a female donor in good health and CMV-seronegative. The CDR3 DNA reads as TGTGCCAGTAGTAACGACAGACAAGAGACCCAGTACTTC. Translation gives CASSNDRQETQYF. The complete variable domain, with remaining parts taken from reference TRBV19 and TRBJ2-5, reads DGGITQSPKYLFRKEGQNVTLSCEQNLNHDAMYWYRQDPGQGLRLIYYSQIVNDFQKGDIAEGYSVSREKKESFPLTVTSAQKNPTAFYLCASSNDRQETQYFGPGTRLLVL.